The 19 T cell receptor beta chains reported below all come from one sample, sequenced in a study of T cell responses to AZD1222 COVID-19 vaccine. This table comes from immunoSEQ multiplex PCR, and its TCRdb copy is limited to in-frame clones, with some not included. The repertoire consists of about 170,000 clones, with 85% to 95% occurring once and the leading ten covering about 3.9%. This sample comprised peripheral blood, obtained on day 0 of AZD1222 vaccination. Receptor source: an adult in good health.

The chain uses TRBV5-1 and TRBJ2-5; 7 nucleotides align to TRBD1. Germline CDR1 is SGHRS and CDR2 is YFSETQ. After removal of 0 bases from V and 5 bases from J, the junction contained 10 bases not matched to a gene. This CDR3 has 16 amino acids. The CDR3, as DNA: TGCGCCAGCAGCTTGGTGGCCAACCCAGGGGGTGAGACCCAGTACTTC. Protein: CASSLVANPGGETQYF.

This rearrangement joins TRBV7-9 to TRBJ1-5; D is undetermined. V dropped 1 base and J dropped 0 bases, with 7 bases sitting between them. Germline V gene sequence: CDR1 SEHNR, CDR2 FQNEAQ (reference sequence). The CDR3 is made up of 15 amino acids. The chain's CDR3 is CASSLGPDSNQPQHF. In DNA, the CDR3 is TGTGCCAGCAGCTTAGGCCCCGATAGCAATCAGCCCCAGCATTTT. Variable domain in full (rest from reference TRBV7-9 and TRBJ1-5): DTGVSQNPRHKITKRGQNVTFRCDPISEHNRLYWYRQTLGQGPEFLTYFQNEAQLEKSRLLSDRFSAERPKGSFSTLEIQRTEQGDSAMYLCASSLGPDSNQPQHFGDGTRLSIL.

The chain recombines TRBV7-8 with TRBJ1-5; D is undetermined. Germline V gene sequence: CDR1 SGHVS, CDR2 FQNEAQ. The CDR3 loop spans 13 amino acids. V gave up 3 bases and J gave up 8 bases, with 11 bases separating them. The CDR3 loop is CASSFEGVKPQHF. CDR3 in DNA: TGTGCCAGCAGCTTCGAGGGCGTGAAGCCCCAGCATTTT.

The sample holds one count of this clone. The chain links TRBV7-9 to TRBJ1-2, with TRBD1 matching over 7 bases. From germline, CDR1 is SEHNR and CDR2 FQNEAQ (reference sequence). V shed 7 bases, J shed 3 bases, and the junction held 8 bases outside the gene matches. The CDR3 runs to 14 residues. This CDR3 reads CASILGGGYYGYTF. DNA of the CDR3: TGTGCCAGCATCCTAGGGGGCGGTTACTATGGCTACACCTTC. Looking up the rest from reference TRBV7-9 and TRBJ1-2 gives the full variable domain: DTGVSQNPRHKITKRGQNVTFRCDPISEHNRLYWYRQTLGQGPEFLTYFQNEAQLEKSRLLSDRFSAERPKGSFSTLEIQRTEQGDSAMYLCASILGGGYYGYTFGSGTRLTVV.

Only one count was recorded for this clone. The rearrangement joins TRBV6-5 to TRBJ1-1; D may be TRBD1 (5 bases). This CDR3 contains 14 residues. Looked up from germline, CDR1 is MNHEY and CDR2 is SVGAGI. The ends were cut back, 2 bases at V and 5 bases at J, with 12 bases in the middle. The chain's CDR3 is CASSYGGRLTEAFF. CDR3 DNA sequence: TGTGCCAGCAGTTACGGGGGTAGGTTAACTGAAGCTTTCTTT.

This chain connects TRBV6-1 to TRBJ2-7; TRBD2 aligns across 8 bases. The CDR3 length is 15 residues. V was clipped by 0 bases and J by 5 bases; unmatched bases: 6. Germline assignment: CDR1 MNHNS and CDR2 SASEGT. CDR3 loop: CASSEAASGFHEQYF. The CDR3 nucleotides read TGTGCCAGCAGTGAAGCGGCTAGCGGGTTCCACGAGCAGTACTTC.

V gene TRBV20-1 combines with J gene TRBJ2-5; D not certain. This CDR3 is built from 11 residues. Germline-derived CDR1 and CDR2 are DFQATT and SNEGSKA (reference sequence). Trimming took 5 bases from V and 5 from J, leaving 9 bases between them. CDR3 bases: TGCAGTGCTCCACGTCAGGAGACCCAGTACTTC. It specifies CSAPRQETQYF.

The CDR3 here is CASSSGTGITGELFF. As DNA, the CDR3 is TGTGCCAGCAGCTCCGGGACAGGGATCACCGGGGAGCTGTTTTTT. The chain is built from TRBV7-9 and TRBJ2-2; 9 bases are a match to TRBD1. The ends lost 4 bases at V and 4 bases at J; junction bases unmatched: 4. The CDR3 sequence is 15 residues long. In germline, CDR1 is SEHNR, CDR2 FQNEAQ (reference sequence).

This chain connects TRBV13 to TRBJ2-1; no reliable D call. Germline values: CDR1 PRHDT, CDR2 FYEKMQ (reference sequence). The CDR3 is made up of 14 amino acids. The ends were cut back, 5 bases at V and 2 bases at J, with 10 bases in the middle. CDR3: CASSPDGTYNEQFF. In nucleotides, the CDR3 is TGTGCCAGCAGCCCGGACGGAACCTACAATGAGCAGTTCTTC.

V gene TRBV27 combines with J gene TRBJ1-3; D not certain. The V gene lost 2 bases and the J gene lost 0 bases, with 8 bases spanning the gap. Germline-derived CDR1 and CDR2 are MNHEY and SMNVEV (reference sequence). This CDR3 has 15 residues. The CDR3 nucleotides are TGTGCCAGCAGTTTAGATCGGAGCTCTGGAAACACCATATATTTT. Translating gives CASSLDRSSGNTIYF.

V and J are TRBV3-1 (or the pseudogene TRBV3-2) and TRBJ1-2, with D tentatively TRBD1 (6 bases). CDR1 LGHDT and CDR2 YNNKEL come from the germline V gene (reference sequence). This CDR3 has 15 amino acids. V lost 0 bases to trimming and J lost 8 bases, with 16 bases between them. CDR3 sequence: CASSQDRQVVKGYTF. CDR3 nucleotides: TGTGCCAGCAGCCAAGATCGACAGGTCGTTAAGGGCTACACCTTC.

J is TRBJ2-3 and V is TRBV30, with 7 bases fitting TRBD2. The J segment lost 7 bases and the V segment lost 3 bases, leaving 7 bases of the junction unmatched. CDR3 size: 13 residues. CDR1 GTSNPN and CDR2 SVGIG come from the germline V gene (reference sequence). CDR3 in DNA: TGTGCCTGGAGGGCACGGACTAGATATACGCAGTATTTT. It specifies CAWRARTRYTQYF.

V usage is TRBV6-5 and J usage is TRBJ2-2; D uncertain. The CDR3 is 16 amino acids. Germline CDR1 is MNHEY and CDR2 is SVGAGI. With 0 bases removed from V and 15 bases from J, the gap between germline ends came to 23 bases. CDR3 protein: CASSYSKPSSELGVFF. The CDR3 DNA is TGTGCCAGCAGTTACTCGAAACCGTCAAGTGAACTTGGGGTGTTTTTT.

V is TRBV4-2 and J is TRBJ2-1; D is unresolved. The V end was cut by 0 bases, the J end by 8 bases, with 8 bases between. Germline assignment: CDR1 LGHNA and CDR2 YNFKEQ. The CDR3 loop spans 13 amino acids. Here the CDR3 reads CASSQDLSDEQFF. The CDR3 bases are TGTGCCAGCAGCCAAGATCTGTCGGATGAGCAGTTCTTC.

V and J are TRBV3-1 (or the pseudogene TRBV3-2) and TRBJ1-2, with D possibly matching TRBD1 (6 bases). The germline V gene encodes CDR1 LGHDT and CDR2 YNNKEL (reference sequence). V dropped 4 bases and J dropped 7 bases, with 22 bases sitting between them. There are 16 residues in the CDR3. The CDR3 DNA follows: TGTGCCAGCAGCCGAGAACTACAGGGCCCGGGGTCTGGCTACACCTTC. Its translation: CASSRELQGPGSGYTF.

Here the CDR3 reads CASSPGTSSMETQYF. CDR3 coding DNA: TGTGCCAGCAGCCCCGGGACTTCGAGCATGGAGACCCAGTACTTC. The chain combines TRBV5-8 with TRBJ2-5, with a possible D match to TRBD2 (6 bases). The germline V gene has CDR1 SGHTS and CDR2 YDEGEE. V was pared by 4 bases and J by 5 bases, with 18 bases between. CDR3 length equals 15 residues.

The chain recombines TRBV12-3 or TRBV12-4 with TRBJ1-2, with D uncertain. V lost 4 bases and J lost 5, with 11 bases in between. The CDR3 runs to 13 residues. DNA for the CDR3: TGTGCCAGCAGTTCGAGAGGCTTATATGGCTACACCTTC. This sequence encodes CASSSRGLYGYTF.

V gene TRBV19 combines with J gene TRBJ1-3; unclear D gene. CDR3 length equals 16 residues. Germline loops: CDR1 LNHDA, CDR2 SQIVND (reference sequence). Trimming cost V 0 bases and J 0 bases, with 9 bases left between them. In DNA, the CDR3 is TGTGCCAGTAGTATAGATGGCAGATTCTCTGGAAACACCATATATTTT. Amino acids: CASSIDGRFSGNTIYF.

The chain carries TRBV10-3 and TRBJ1-1, with a weak D call TRBD1 (5 bases). The V end was cut by 0 bases, the J end by 1 base, with 15 bases between. This CDR3 comprises 17 residues. Looked up from germline, CDR1 is ENHRY and CDR2 is SYGVKD. The CDR3 coding sequence is TGTGCCATCAGTGAGTCGAATTGGGGGGTCGGGAACACTGAAGCTTTCTTT. Encoded protein: CAISESNWGVGNTEAFF.